Shown below are 27 T cell receptor beta chains from a single sample sequenced in a study of T cell responses to AZD1222 COVID-19 vaccine. Data came from immunoSEQ multiplex PCR; TCRdb stores just in-frame clones and leaves some out. Among 150,000 to 200,000 clones listed, more than 90% were seen once. The sample was peripheral blood, taken 28 days after the second dose of the MenACWY control vaccine. These receptor sequences come from an adult who received the MenACWY meningococcal vaccine as a control.

The V call is TRBV6-4, the J call TRBJ2-2; tentatively, D is TRBD2 (6 bases). CDR1 is MRHNA and CDR2 is SNTAGT in the germline V gene. CDR3 length equals 13 residues. The V and J ends lost 8 bases and 4 bases respectively, with 11 bases between them. This CDR3 reads CASLHGGTGELFF. CDR3 sequence (DNA): TGTGCCAGCTTGCACGGGGGCACCGGGGAGCTGTTTTTT.

This clone was detected only once. The chain carries TRBV2 and TRBJ1-6; D perhaps matches TRBD1 (6 bases). The CDR3 length is 13 residues. Trimming took off 8 bases at V and 6 bases at J, with 11 bases between the two ends. Germline V lookup: CDR1 SNHLY, CDR2 FYNNEI. Here the CDR3 reads CASGAGVNSPLHF. DNA for the CDR3: TGTGCCAGCGGAGCAGGGGTTAATTCACCCCTCCACTTT.

The J gene is TRBJ2-2, the V gene TRBV5-4, with 13 positions matching TRBD2. The CDR3 contains 17 residues. The V segment lost 0 bases and the J segment 7 bases; nucleotides outside the gene matches: 6. Germline V gene data show CDR1 as SGHNT and CDR2 as YYREEE (reference sequence). Written as DNA, the CDR3 is TGTGCCAGCAGCTTGGAACTAGCGGGAGGGCCTGGCGGGGAGCTGTTTTTT. Encoded protein: CASSLELAGGPGGELFF.

This clone was recorded a few times. V usage is TRBV19 and J usage is TRBJ1-2; no clear D gene. The CDR3 has 14 amino acids. Trimming took off 4 bases at V and 0 bases at J, with 9 bases between the two ends. Germline V lookup: CDR1 LNHDA, CDR2 SQIVND (reference sequence). This CDR3 reads CASSNDVSNYGYTF. CDR3 sequence (DNA): TGTGCCAGTAGTAATGACGTGTCTAACTATGGCTACACCTTC.

The chain links TRBV28 to TRBJ2-3; perhaps TRBD2 as D (6 bases). The ends were cut back, 5 bases at V and 0 bases at J, with 12 bases in the middle. This CDR3 comprises 15 residues. CDR1 and CDR2 from the germline V gene are MDHEN and SYDVKM. The CDR3 loop reads CASSPPGDSTDTQYF. Here the CDR3 DNA reads TGTGCCAGCAGTCCCCCGGGGGACAGCACAGATACGCAGTATTTT. Filled out from reference TRBV28 and TRBJ2-3, the complete variable domain reads DVKVTQSSRYLVKRTGEKVFLECVQDMDHENMFWYRQDPGLGLRLIYFSYDVKMKEKGDIPEGYSVSREKKERFSLILESASTNQTSMYLCASSPPGDSTDTQYFGPGTRLTVL.

The chain carries TRBV20-1 and TRBJ2-5, with no clear D. CDR1 and CDR2 from the germline V gene are DFQATT and SNEGSKA (reference sequence). This CDR3 region has 11 residues. V was trimmed by 6 bases and J by 7 bases, leaving 12 bases between them. The CDR3 reads CSASTRRTQYF. The CDR3 coding sequence is TGCAGTGCCAGTACGAGGAGGACCCAGTACTTC.

The chain carries TRBV5-1 and TRBJ2-1; 9 bases match TRBD2. V was clipped by 3 bases and J by 9 bases; unmatched bases: 7. Germline-derived CDR1 and CDR2 are SGHRS and YFSETQ. The CDR3 consists of 14 residues. The CDR3 protein is CASSSGTSYGEQFF. The DNA of the CDR3 is TGCGCCAGCAGCTCCGGGACTAGCTACGGTGAGCAGTTCTTC.

Written as DNA, the CDR3 is TGTGCCAGCAGTTATTCCAAAACGTCCCCCCGAGGAGCTTTCTTT. This encodes CASSYSKTSPRGAFF. The chain has TRBV27 and TRBJ1-1; no firm D call. Between the trimmed V and J ends, which lost 4 bases and 10 bases, there was a span of 22 bases. The CDR3 loop spans 15 amino acids. The germline gives CDR1 MNHEY, CDR2 SMNVEV (reference sequence).

The gene calls are TRBV5-1 and TRBJ2-1, with D perhaps TRBD2 (7 bases). V was shortened by 1 base and J by 5 bases, with 16 bases between the two germline ends. The CDR3 contains 16 residues. Germline V CDR1 and CDR2: SGHRS, YFSETQ. In nucleotides, the CDR3 is TGCGCCAGCAGCTTGTTTGGGGGGGCGAGGGACAATGAGCAGTTCTTC. Protein product: CASSLFGGARDNEQFF.

The chain carries TRBV28 and TRBJ1-1; 10 bases agree with TRBD1. V was clipped by 7 bases and J by 0 bases; unmatched bases: 11. Germline lookup yields CDR1 MDHEN and CDR2 SYDVKM. CDR3 length: 17 residues. The CDR3 coding sequence is TGTGCCAGCACCTCCTGGGGGACAGGGGAATTGAACACTGAAGCTTTCTTT. Its protein is CASTSWGTGELNTEAFF.

V gene TRBV19 combines with J gene TRBJ2-6, with 8 bases matching TRBD1. The CDR3 has 17 residues. V shed 6 bases and J 0 bases; nucleotides not matched to a gene: 7. Germline V gives CDR1 LNHDA, CDR2 SQIVND (reference sequence). The CDR3 DNA sequence: TGTGCCAGTAGCGACAGGGGCCCCTCCTCTGGGGCCAACGTCCTGACTTTC. Protein product: CASSDRGPSSGANVLTF.

The chain employs TRBV19 and TRBJ2-7; 7 bases are a match to TRBD1. This CDR3 has 16 residues. Germline V gene lookup returns CDR1 LNHDA and CDR2 SQIVND (reference sequence). Losses at the gene ends were 7 bases for V and 5 bases for J; bases not matched to a gene: 17. CDR3 in amino acids: CASTPRAKGAFHEQYF. In DNA form, the CDR3 reads TGTGCCAGTACCCCCCGGGCGAAGGGGGCATTCCACGAGCAGTACTTC.

In this sample, this clone turned up once. The chain carries TRBV5-1 and TRBJ1-2; D not certain. From germline, CDR1 is SGHRS and CDR2 YFSETQ. CDR3 length equals 14 residues. V was pared by 4 bases and J by 5 bases, with 15 bases between. CDR3 DNA: TGCGCCAGCAGCCTAGGACGGACTCAATATGGCTACACCTTC. Its protein is CASSLGRTQYGYTF. The full variable domain, with the rest looked up from reference TRBV5-1 and TRBJ1-2, is KAGVTQTPRYLIKTRGQQVTLSCSPISGHRSVSWYQQTPGQGLQFLFEYFSETQRNKGNFPGRFSGRQFSNSRSEMNVSTLELGDSALYLCASSLGRTQYGYTFGSGTRLTVV.

The V and J genes are TRBV9 and TRBJ1-1, with 8 bases lining up with TRBD1. CDR1 and CDR2 from the germline V gene are SGDLS and YYNGEE. The CDR3 contains 15 residues. V was clipped by 4 bases and J by 5 bases; unmatched bases: 10. The CDR3 DNA reads TGTGCCAGCAGCCCCCGGACAGGGTTTGGTACTGAAGCTTTCTTT. Residues: CASSPRTGFGTEAFF.

This chain uses TRBV19 with TRBJ2-1; 9 bases line up with TRBD1. With 1 base clipped from V and 8 bases from J, the junction kept 18 bases outside the gene matches. Germline CDR1 LNHDA, CDR2 SQIVND (reference sequence). The CDR3 contains 19 residues. The CDR3, as DNA: TGTGCCAGTAGTATAGGTATTTATAACGACAGGGGGTTAAGGGATGAGCAGTTCTTC. Protein sequence: CASSIGIYNDRGLRDEQFF.

This chain connects TRBV4-1 to TRBJ2-7; no clear D. CDR1 is MGHRA, CDR2 YSYEKL, per germline. Trimming shortened V by 0 bases and J by 1 base, and 16 bases separated the two germline ends. This CDR3 has 17 amino acids. The CDR3 nucleotides are TGCGCCAGCAGCCAAGATAGGGATACCACAACTTCCTACGAGCAGTACTTC. Its translation: CASSQDRDTTTSYEQYF.

V and J are TRBV28 and TRBJ2-7; 10 nucleotides line up with TRBD1. The trim removed 6 bases at V and 1 base at J, leaving 3 bases unmatched. The CDR3 sequence is 14 residues long. The V gene's germline CDR1 is MDHEN and CDR2 SYDVKM. The CDR3 coding sequence is TGTGCCAGCAGAGGACAGGGGGTATCCTACGAGCAGTACTTC. Translated, it gives CASRGQGVSYEQYF.

The V gene is TRBV10-3, the J gene TRBJ2-7; no clear D gene. The CDR3 has 16 amino acids. The V end was cut by 4 bases, the J end by 4 bases, with 20 bases between. Germline V CDR1 and CDR2: ENHRY, SYGVKD. The CDR3 sequence: CAISADLIDGLYEQYF. The CDR3 DNA is TGTGCCATCAGTGCGGACCTCATAGACGGCCTATACGAGCAGTACTTC.

The chain uses TRBV29-1 and TRBJ1-5; TRBD1 is a possible D gene (5 bases). Germline V CDR1 and CDR2: SQVTM, ANQGSEA. With 3 bases removed from V and 3 bases from J, the gap between germline ends came to 9 bases. The CDR3 contains 13 residues. CDR3 sequence (DNA): TGCAGCGTTGATCAGGGACCCAATCAGCCCCAGCATTTT. Translated: CSVDQGPNQPQHF. Drawing the rest from reference TRBV29-1 and TRBJ1-5, the complete variable domain is SAVISQKPSRDICQRGTSLTIQCQVDSQVTMMFWYRQQPGQSLTLIATANQGSEATYESGFVIDKFPISRPNLTFSTLTVSNMSPEDSSIYLCSVDQGPNQPQHFGDGTRLSIL.

The rearrangement uses TRBV5-1 and TRBJ2-1; either TRBD1 or TRBD2 may supply D (5 bases each). Trimming stripped 0 bases from V and 6 bases from J, with 16 bases between. This CDR3 is 16 amino acids long. CDR1 and CDR2 (germline): SGHRS, YFSETQ. CDR3 sequence (DNA): TGCGCCAGCAGCTTGGAGTGGTTCGGGACCCTCAATGAGCAGTTCTTC. Its protein is CASSLEWFGTLNEQFF. Variable domain in full (rest from reference TRBV5-1 and TRBJ2-1): KAGVTQTPRYLIKTRGQQVTLSCSPISGHRSVSWYQQTPGQGLQFLFEYFSETQRNKGNFPGRFSGRQFSNSRSEMNVSTLELGDSALYLCASSLEWFGTLNEQFFGPGTRLTVL.

The chain couples TRBV19 to TRBJ1-3; the match to TRBD1 covers 8 bases. CDR3 size: 15 residues. V was pared by 5 bases and J by 1 base, with 4 bases of the junction left unmatched. Germline assignment: CDR1 LNHDA and CDR2 SQIVND (reference sequence). CDR3 bases: TGTGCCAGTAGTGTGACAGGGGAGTCTGGAAACACCATATATTTT. Residues: CASSVTGESGNTIYF.

The chain has TRBV3-1 (or the pseudogene TRBV3-2) and TRBJ1-3; 8 bases match TRBD1. The CDR3 runs to 14 residues. With 4 bases clipped from V and 4 bases from J, the junction kept 3 bases outside the gene matches. The germline V gene encodes CDR1 LGHDT and CDR2 YNNKEL (reference sequence). CDR3 amino acids: CASSPTGVGNTIYF. CDR3 nucleotide sequence: TGTGCCAGCAGCCCGACAGGGGTCGGAAACACCATATATTTT.

This clone was detected a few times. The chain employs TRBV11-2 and TRBJ1-1, with TRBD1 matching over 10 bases. The V gene's germline CDR1 is SGHAT and CDR2 FQNNGV. V shed 5 bases, J shed 8 bases, and the junction held 5 bases outside the gene matches. The CDR3 spans 13 residues. DNA for the CDR3: TGTGCCAGCAGCGGCCGGGACAGGGGAGAAGCTTTCTTT. Translation gives CASSGRDRGEAFF.

The chain uses TRBV2 and TRBJ1-1; D possibly corresponds to TRBD1 (5 bases). The CDR3 is 15 residues long. V was clipped by 2 bases and J by 0 bases, with 10 bases between them. Germline lookup yields CDR1 SNHLY and CDR2 FYNNEI. Here the CDR3 reads CASSEMTEMNTEAFF. The CDR3 DNA reads as TGTGCCAGCAGTGAAATGACAGAAATGAACACTGAAGCTTTCTTT.

Regarding this clone: One end of the junction does not line up with germline, which may come from a read error. This sequence joins TRBV7-6 and TRBJ1-1; possible D gene TRBD1, 6 bases. The CDR3 spans 9 residues. The germline V gene encodes CDR1 SGHVS and CDR2 FNYEAQ. DNA of the CDR3: TGTGCCAGCAGCTTCTACAGGGAATTT. Translation: CASSFYREF. The full variable domain, in which reference TRBV7-6 and TRBJ1-1 provide the parts outside the CDR3, is GAGVSQSPRYKVTKRGQDVALRCDPISGHVSLYWYRQALGQGPEFLTYFNYEAQQDKSGLPNDRFSAERPEGSISTLTIQRTEQRDSAMYRCASSFYREFGQGTRLTVV.

The V call is TRBV21-1, the J call TRBJ1-6; the tabulated D call, TRBD1, remains unverified against the DNA. TRBV21-1 is described as a pseudogene. CDR3 length: 18 residues. For the CDR3, the DNA is TGTGCCAGCAGCGAAAAAGGATACAGGGGGGCTAGGAATTCACCCCTCCACTTT. This encodes CASSEKGYRGARNSPLHF.

The V gene is TRBV11-2, the J gene TRBJ1-1; D ambiguous. Trimming stripped 3 bases from V and 1 base from J, with 6 bases between. The CDR3 length is 13 residues. The germline gives CDR1 SGHAT, CDR2 FQNNGV. CDR3 loop: CASSFGQNTEAFF. As DNA, the CDR3 is TGTGCCAGCAGCTTTGGGCAGAACACTGAAGCTTTCTTT.